The 14 T cell receptor beta chains below all came from one sample that was sequenced in a study of identifying expanded T cells in peripheral blood. Clones were sequenced by immunoSEQ multiplex PCR, and TCRdb holds only the in-frame ones, with some missing. This table holds around 100,000 clones, 88% found once. Sequences were obtained from blood. The origin of the receptors is a person between 18 and 75 years old in good health.

The gene calls are TRBV6-6 and TRBJ2-4, with TRBD2 identical over 7 bases. The CDR3 is 13 amino acids. Germline-derived CDR1 and CDR2 are MNHNY and SVGAGI (reference sequence). The junction had 2 bases not matched to a gene; V was cut back by 2 bases and J by 7 bases. CDR3 amino acids: CASSYRGENIQYF. In nucleotides, the CDR3 is TGTGCCAGCAGTTACCGGGGGGAGAACATTCAGTACTTC.

In its sample, this clone was seen once. The genes are TRBV4-2 and TRBJ1-5; D gene unclear. Germline V gene lookup returns CDR1 LGHNA and CDR2 YNFKEQ. Trimming cost V 0 bases and J 0 bases, with 12 bases left between them. The CDR3 consists of 17 residues. CDR3 sequence: CASSQDSSFHSNQPQHF. The CDR3 coding sequence is TGTGCCAGCAGCCAAGATTCCTCGTTTCATAGCAATCAGCCCCAGCATTTT.

This clone has just one count. The rearrangement joins TRBV14 to TRBJ1-2, with D perhaps matching TRBD1 (6 bases). Trimming took 8 bases from V and 10 from J, leaving 17 bases between them. The CDR3 loop spans 12 amino acids. In germline, CDR1 is SGHDN, CDR2 FVKESK. CDR3 in amino acids: CASGRWGGLYTF. In DNA form, the CDR3 reads TGTGCCAGCGGGAGATGGGGGGGCCTCTACACCTTC.

This sequence joins TRBV12-5 and TRBJ2-7, with 12 nucleotides matching TRBD2. CDR3 length: 18 residues. The V gene's germline CDR1 is LGHNT and CDR2 FRNRAP. Trimming removed 7 bases from V and 3 bases from J; junction bases left unmatched: 16. The CDR3 nucleotides read TGTGCTAGTGCCCAACCCTTCACGGCTAGCGGGGGGGGCTACGAGCAGTACTTC. It specifies CASAQPFTASGGGYEQYF. Drawing the rest from reference TRBV12-5 and TRBJ2-7, the complete variable domain is DARVTQTPRHKVTEMGQEVTMRCQPILGHNTVFWYRQTMMQGLELLAYFRNRAPLDDSGMPKDRFSAEMPDATLATLKIQPSEPRDSAVYFCASAQPFTASGGGYEQYFGPGTRLTVT.

V usage is TRBV5-6 and J usage is TRBJ1-2; D is uncertain. The CDR3 is 12 amino acids. CDR1 is SGHDT and CDR2 is YYEEEE in the germline V gene. The V end lost 6 bases, the J end lost 5 bases, and 11 bases lay between the germline ends. CDR3 DNA: TGTGCCAGCAACCAGGCAAGATATGGCTACACCTTC. This sequence encodes CASNQARYGYTF.

The chain joins TRBV25-1 to TRBJ1-2; no clear D gene. Germline V lookup: CDR1 MGHDK, CDR2 SYGVNS. V lost 5 bases and J lost 3, with 13 bases in between. This CDR3 spans 14 amino acids. The CDR3 region is CASSMPGTYYGYTF. The CDR3 nucleotides are TGTGCCAGCAGTATGCCGGGCACCTACTATGGCTACACCTTC.

V is TRBV19 and J is TRBJ1-1; 7 nucleotides line up with TRBD1. The CDR3 contains 12 residues. Losses at the gene ends were 6 bases for V and 9 bases for J; bases not matched to a gene: 7. Germline lookup yields CDR1 LNHDA and CDR2 SQIVND (reference sequence). The CDR3 protein is CASRARQGKAFF. Written as DNA, the CDR3 is TGTGCCAGTAGAGCTAGACAGGGCAAAGCTTTCTTT.

V usage is TRBV11-3 and J usage is TRBJ2-7; D possibly corresponds to TRBD2 (5 bases). The germline gives CDR1 SGHNT, CDR2 YENEEA. The CDR3 length is 14 residues. Deletions cut 2 bases from V and 5 bases from J, with 13 bases between. CDR3 protein: CASSLTGRGHEQYF. CDR3 nucleotides: TGTGCCAGCAGCTTAACGGGGAGAGGCCACGAGCAGTACTTC. Supplemented by reference TRBV11-3 and TRBJ2-7, the full variable domain reads EAGVVQSPRYKIIEKKQPVAFWCNPISGHNTLYWYLQNLGQGPELLIRYENEEAVDDSQLPKDRFSAERLKGVDSTLKIQPAELGDSAVYLCASSLTGRGHEQYFGPGTRLTVT.

The chain combines TRBV5-1 with TRBJ2-1; 9 bases are a match to TRBD1. Trimming took 4 bases from V and 0 from J; bases not matched to a gene: 5. The CDR3 loop spans 16 amino acids. CDR1 and CDR2 (germline): SGHRS, YFSETQ. The CDR3 DNA reads TGCGCCAGCAGCCCGGGGACAGGGCGCTCCTACAATGAGCAGTTCTTC. Translating gives CASSPGTGRSYNEQFF.

This clone was seen a few times. This chain joins TRBV10-2 and TRBJ1-1; D is unresolved. The CDR3 has 13 amino acids. V was cut by 0 bases and J by 8 bases, with 10 bases left in between. Looked up from germline, CDR1 is WSHSY and CDR2 is SAAADI. CDR3 in amino acids: CASSESNRGEAFF. CDR3 sequence (DNA): TGCGCCAGCAGTGAGTCGAATCGCGGAGAAGCTTTCTTT.

The V and J genes are TRBV21-1 and TRBJ2-2; TRBD2, the table's D call, lacks a check against the DNA. TRBV21-1 is flagged as a pseudogene. This CDR3 contains 18 residues. CDR3 coding DNA: TGTGCCAGCAGTCCAAAGGGCATGTGGCGGGGGCGAACCGGGGAGCTGTTTTTT. Its protein is CASSPKGMWRGRTGELFF.

The rearrangement links TRBV2 to TRBJ2-1; 7 nucleotides match TRBD1. The CDR3 has 16 amino acids. Losses at the gene ends were 6 bases for V and 7 bases for J; bases not matched to a gene: 15. CDR1 and CDR2 from the germline V gene are SNHLY and FYNNEI. The CDR3 DNA is TGTGCCAGCAGCCCACTTTCCGGGACAGTTAAGAATGAGCAGTTCTTC. It encodes CASSPLSGTVKNEQFF.

This sequence joins TRBV5-4 and TRBJ1-4; no clear D gene. Germline lookup yields CDR1 SGHNT and CDR2 YYREEE (reference sequence). Deletions cut 2 bases from V and 7 bases from J, with 15 bases between. CDR3 length equals 15 residues. The CDR3 sequence is CASSFEGARGEKLFF. For the CDR3, the DNA is TGTGCCAGCAGCTTCGAGGGCGCGCGGGGTGAAAAACTGTTTTTT.

This chain links TRBV11-3 with TRBJ2-7, with a tentative D call TRBD2 (5 bases). Germline CDR1 SGHNT, CDR2 YENEEA. V lost 5 bases to trimming and J lost 2 bases, with 10 bases between them. The CDR3 covers 13 residues. The CDR3 region is CASSPRATYEQYF. The CDR3 coding sequence is TGTGCCAGCAGCCCGCGGGCGACCTACGAGCAGTACTTC.